This T cell receptor (beta chain) was captured by sequencing in a study of blood T cell repertoires in COVID-19. As for the study in general: Specimens from acute and convalescent COVID-19 originated in the United States, Italy and Spain.

Germline CDR1 and CDR2: MGHRA and YSYEKL. V was pared by 0 bases and J by 6 bases, with 6 bases between. This CDR3 region has 14 residues. In the source study's methods: Estimates of nucleated cell counts were drawn from the amplification of reference gene primers. This table comes from immunoSEQ multiplex PCR, and its TCRdb copy is limited to in-frame clones, with some not included. The DNA was the basis for D and trimming; V, J and clone size are from that table. The sample records about 270,000 clones, roughly 86% being singletons. This TCR came from a man aged 40-50 years with active or convalescent COVID-19. The rearrangement joins TRBV4-1 to TRBJ1-6; no firm D call. The sequencing input was peripheral blood. The CDR3 nucleotides are TGCGCCAGCAGCCAAGAGGACTTTAATTCACCCCTCCACTTT. Residues: CASSQEDFNSPLHF.